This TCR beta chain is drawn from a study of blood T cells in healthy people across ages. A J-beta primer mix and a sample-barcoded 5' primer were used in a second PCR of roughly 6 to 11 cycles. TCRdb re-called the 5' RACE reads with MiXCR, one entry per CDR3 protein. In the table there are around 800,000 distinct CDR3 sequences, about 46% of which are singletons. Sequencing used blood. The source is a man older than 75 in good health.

CDR3: CSVRSGTYEQYF. DNA for the CDR3: TGCAGTGTCCGTAGCGGGACCTACGAGCAGTACTTC. The chain combines TRBV20-1 with TRBJ2-7; TRBD2 aligns across 8 bases. Per germline, CDR1 DFQATT and CDR2 SNEGSKA (reference sequence). V trimming: 7 bases; J trimming: 2 bases; junction bases outside the gene matches: 4. CDR3 size: 12 residues.